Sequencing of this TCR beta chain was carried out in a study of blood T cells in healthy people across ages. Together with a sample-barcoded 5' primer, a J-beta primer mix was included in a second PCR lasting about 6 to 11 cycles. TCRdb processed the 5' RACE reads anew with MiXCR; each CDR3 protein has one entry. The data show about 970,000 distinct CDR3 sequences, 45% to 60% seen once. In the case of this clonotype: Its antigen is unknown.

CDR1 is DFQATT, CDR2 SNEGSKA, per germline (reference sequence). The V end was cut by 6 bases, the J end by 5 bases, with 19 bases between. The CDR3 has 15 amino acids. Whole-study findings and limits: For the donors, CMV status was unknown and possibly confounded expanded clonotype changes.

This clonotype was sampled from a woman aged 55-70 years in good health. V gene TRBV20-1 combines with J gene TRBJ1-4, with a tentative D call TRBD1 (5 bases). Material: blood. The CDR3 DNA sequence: TGCAGTGCAATGAACCCGGGACGAAGCAATGAAAAACTGTTTTTT. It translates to CSAMNPGRSNEKLFF.